The rows below give T cell receptor beta chains drawn from one sample of a study of graft-versus-host responses after intestinal transplantation. These receptors' targets are unknown. TCRdb's table, derived via immunoSEQ multiplex PCR, lists solely in-frame clones and lacks some. The data contain approximately 99,000 clones, 91% of them singletons. The material was unstimulated CD4+ T cells sorted from spleen or lymph node cells, obtained before transplant. These TCRs come from a human donor who was the organ donor for an intestinal transplant. Both conserved end residues are part of each CDR3. Each record gives: J gene, D gene, V gene, clone size, CDR3 protein, CDR3 DNA. A D gene is named only where the DNA matches it firmly. Size tells how often a clone was seen (once, few, many) or the class of an expanded clone, and some rows leave it out.

J gene: TRBJ2-2; D gene: TRBD2; V gene: TRBV4-3; clone size: -; CDR3 protein: CASSHLSGGYTGELFF; CDR3 DNA: TGCGCCAGCAGCCATCTTAGCGGGGGTTATACCGGGGAGCTGTTTTTT
J gene: TRBJ2-3; D gene: TRBD1; V gene: TRBV4-2; clone size: -; CDR3 protein: CASSQVDRDTDTQYF; CDR3 DNA: TGTGCCAGCAGCCAAGTCGACAGGGACACAGATACGCAGTATTTT
J gene: TRBJ1-2; D gene: -; V gene: TRBV16; clone size: -; CDR3 protein: CASSRPGGANSYGYTF; CDR3 DNA: TGTGCCAGCAGCCGGCCGGGGGGGGCGAACTCCTATGGCTACACCTTC
J gene: TRBJ2-2; D gene: -; V gene: TRBV7-2; clone size: -; CDR3 protein: CASSISRGANTGELFF; CDR3 DNA: TGTGCCAGCAGCATTAGCAGGGGGGCGAACACCGGGGAGCTGTTTTTT
J gene: TRBJ1-3; D gene: -; V gene: TRBV7-2; clone size: -; CDR3 protein: CASSGHIGNTIYF; CDR3 DNA: TGTGCCAGCAGCGGACATATCGGAAACACCATATATTTT
J gene: TRBJ2-1; D gene: -; V gene: TRBV7-2; clone size: -; CDR3 protein: CASSPRLYNEQFF; CDR3 DNA: TGTGCCAGCAGCCCCCGACTGTACAATGAGCAGTTCTTC
J gene: TRBJ2-2; D gene: -; V gene: TRBV7-3; clone size: -; CDR3 protein: CASSLTSGTGELFF; CDR3 DNA: TGTGCCAGCAGCTTAACTAGCGGCACCGGGGAGCTGTTTTTT
J gene: TRBJ2-2; D gene: -; V gene: TRBV6-6; clone size: -; CDR3 protein: CASTPLGRNTGELFF; CDR3 DNA: TGTGCCAGCACCCCACTGGGCAGGAACACCGGGGAGCTGTTTTTT
J gene: TRBJ2-3; D gene: -; V gene: TRBV4-2; clone size: -; CDR3 protein: CASRHSRGGQDTQYF; CDR3 DNA: TGTGCCAGCAGACACTCGAGGGGGGGCCAAGATACGCAGTATTTT
J gene: TRBJ2-5; D gene: TRBD2; V gene: TRBV4-1; clone size: once; CDR3 protein: CASSQGGLNQETQYF; CDR3 DNA: TGCGCCAGCAGCCAGGGGGGGTTGAATCAAGAGACCCAGTACTTC
J gene: TRBJ1-5; D gene: TRBD1; V gene: TRBV7-3; clone size: -; CDR3 protein: CASSQGQGQPQHF; CDR3 DNA: TGTGCCAGCAGCCAAGGACAGGGCCAGCCCCAGCATTTT
J gene: TRBJ2-5; D gene: TRBD2; V gene: TRBV7-2; clone size: -; CDR3 protein: CASSLGGLAGEQETQYF; CDR3 DNA: TGTGCCAGCAGCTTAGGCGGACTAGCGGGGGAACAAGAGACCCAGTACTTC
J gene: TRBJ2-5; D gene: TRBD2; V gene: TRBV10-3; clone size: -; CDR3 protein: CAIRTSGGETQYF; CDR3 DNA: TGTGCCATCAGGACTAGCGGGGGAGAGACCCAGTACTTC
J gene: TRBJ1-1; D gene: TRBD1; V gene: TRBV9; clone size: once; CDR3 protein: CASSVEGTGGAGRNTEAFF; CDR3 DNA: TGTGCCAGCAGCGTAGAAGGGACAGGGGGCGCCGGGAGGAACACTGAAGCTTTCTTT
J gene: TRBJ1-3; D gene: -; V gene: TRBV6-5; clone size: -; CDR3 protein: CASSYVGSLSGNTIYF; CDR3 DNA: TGTGCCAGCAGTTACGTTGGGAGCCTCTCTGGAAACACCATATATTTT
J gene: TRBJ2-7; D gene: -; V gene: TRBV28; clone size: -; CDR3 protein: CASGGTYEQYF; CDR3 DNA: TGTGCCAGCGGGGGCACCTACGAGCAGTACTTC
J gene: TRBJ2-3; D gene: TRBD1; V gene: TRBV27; clone size: -; CDR3 protein: CANSLPGQGPDTQYF; CDR3 DNA: TGTGCCAACAGTTTACCGGGACAGGGGCCAGATACGCAGTATTTT
J gene: TRBJ2-7; D gene: -; V gene: TRBV19; clone size: -; CDR3 protein: CASTLLDRVYEQYF; CDR3 DNA: TGTGCCAGTACCCTCCTCGACAGAGTTTACGAGCAGTACTTC
J gene: TRBJ2-2; D gene: -; V gene: TRBV4-3; clone size: -; CDR3 protein: CASSQGSLITGELFF; CDR3 DNA: TGCGCCAGCAGCCAAGGGTCCCTAATCACCGGGGAGCTGTTTTTT
J gene: TRBJ2-5; D gene: -; V gene: TRBV12-5; clone size: -; CDR3 protein: CASEGGDQETQYF; CDR3 DNA: TGTGCTAGCGAGGGCGGGGACCAAGAGACCCAGTACTTC
J gene: TRBJ2-7; D gene: -; V gene: TRBV4-1; clone size: -; CDR3 protein: CASSQDPRRGASYEQYF; CDR3 DNA: TGCGCCAGCAGCCAAGACCCCCGTCGCGGGGCCTCCTACGAGCAGTACTTC
J gene: TRBJ2-2; D gene: TRBD1; V gene: TRBV5-4; clone size: -; CDR3 protein: CASSSDRVFRTGELFF; CDR3 DNA: TGTGCCAGCAGCTCCGACAGGGTCTTCAGGACCGGGGAGCTGTTTTTT
J gene: TRBJ1-5; D gene: -; V gene: TRBV15; clone size: -; CDR3 protein: CATSVQAGVQGHSNQPQHF; CDR3 DNA: TGTGCCACCAGCGTCCAAGCAGGGGTCCAAGGCCATAGCAATCAGCCCCAGCATTTT
J gene: TRBJ2-5; D gene: TRBD2; V gene: TRBV5-1; clone size: -; CDR3 protein: CASSPRGGLQETQYF; CDR3 DNA: TGCGCCAGCAGCCCCCGGGGGGGCTTGCAAGAGACCCAGTACTTC
J gene: TRBJ2-3; D gene: -; V gene: TRBV18; clone size: -; CDR3 protein: CASSPARLGTDTQYF; CDR3 DNA: TGTGCCAGCTCACCGGCCCGACTGGGCACAGATACGCAGTATTTT
J gene: TRBJ2-1; D gene: -; V gene: TRBV5-1; clone size: -; CDR3 protein: CASSLADPGEQFF; CDR3 DNA: TGCGCCAGCAGCTTGGCCGACCCGGGTGAGCAGTTCTTC
J gene: TRBJ1-4; D gene: -; V gene: TRBV7-2; clone size: -; CDR3 protein: CASSPHFGGAIEKLFF; CDR3 DNA: TGTGCCAGCAGCCCACATTTCGGGGGGGCCATTGAAAAACTGTTTTTT
J gene: TRBJ2-7; D gene: -; V gene: TRBV6-5; clone size: -; CDR3 protein: CASNQGGEQYF; CDR3 DNA: TGTGCCAGCAATCAGGGGGGCGAGCAGTACTTC
J gene: TRBJ2-7; D gene: TRBD1; V gene: TRBV19; clone size: -; CDR3 protein: CASRGEGAWEQYF; CDR3 DNA: TGTGCCAGTAGGGGAGAGGGGGCCTGGGAGCAGTACTTC
J gene: TRBJ2-5; D gene: TRBD2; V gene: TRBV19; clone size: -; CDR3 protein: CASSGFLAGDQETQYF; CDR3 DNA: TGTGCCAGTAGTGGTTTTCTAGCGGGAGATCAAGAGACCCAGTACTTC
J gene: TRBJ1-5; D gene: TRBD1; V gene: TRBV28; clone size: -; CDR3 protein: CASSFMDRVNQPQHF; CDR3 DNA: TGTGCCAGCAGTTTTATGGACAGGGTCAATCAGCCCCAGCATTTT
J gene: TRBJ2-5; D gene: TRBD2; V gene: TRBV4-2; clone size: -; CDR3 protein: CASSQGGGQETQYF; CDR3 DNA: TGTGCCAGCAGCCAAGGGGGGGGGCAAGAGACCCAGTACTTC
J gene: TRBJ2-7; D gene: TRBD1; V gene: TRBV15; clone size: -; CDR3 protein: CATTGQVNSYEQYF; CDR3 DNA: TGTGCCACCACCGGACAGGTTAACTCCTACGAGCAGTACTTC
J gene: TRBJ2-3; D gene: -; V gene: TRBV7-2; clone size: -; CDR3 protein: CASSFSEADTQYF; CDR3 DNA: TGTGCCAGCAGCTTTTCCGAGGCAGATACGCAGTATTTT
J gene: TRBJ1-6; D gene: -; V gene: TRBV7-9; clone size: few; CDR3 protein: CASSRDGGSPLHF; CDR3 DNA: TGTGCCAGCAGCCGCGACGGGGGATCACCCCTCCACTTT
J gene: TRBJ2-7; D gene: -; V gene: TRBV18; clone size: -; CDR3 protein: CASSPGTSYEQYF; CDR3 DNA: TGTGCCAGCTCACCCGGGACAAGCTACGAGCAGTACTTC
J gene: TRBJ2-2; D gene: TRBD2; V gene: TRBV4-2; clone size: -; CDR3 protein: CASSQTGTSGSGELFF; CDR3 DNA: TGTGCCAGCAGCCAAACCGGGACTAGCGGGTCCGGGGAGCTGTTTTTT
J gene: TRBJ2-7; D gene: TRBD2; V gene: TRBV5-1; clone size: -; CDR3 protein: CASSLGSGGRIYEQYF; CDR3 DNA: TGCGCCAGCAGCTTGGGTAGCGGGGGGAGAATCTACGAGCAGTACTTC
J gene: TRBJ1-2; D gene: -; V gene: TRBV7-9; clone size: -; CDR3 protein: CASSSLQGMNYGYTF; CDR3 DNA: TGTGCCAGCAGCTCCTTACAGGGCATGAACTATGGCTACACCTTC
J gene: TRBJ2-7; D gene: -; V gene: TRBV6-5; clone size: -; CDR3 protein: CASSYGDRYEQYF; CDR3 DNA: TGTGCCAGCAGTTACGGCGACAGGTACGAGCAGTACTTC
J gene: TRBJ2-7; D gene: -; V gene: TRBV7-8; clone size: -; CDR3 protein: CAGLVGGLTYEQYF; CDR3 DNA: TGTGCCGGCCTGGTGGGCGGACTTACCTACGAGCAGTACTTC
J gene: TRBJ2-2; D gene: -; V gene: TRBV15; clone size: once; CDR3 protein: CATSRDRRGVTGELFF; CDR3 DNA: TGTGCCACCAGCAGAGACCGCAGGGGAGTCACCGGGGAGCTGTTTTTT
J gene: TRBJ2-5; D gene: -; V gene: TRBV5-1; clone size: -; CDR3 protein: CASSLARDYQETQYF; CDR3 DNA: TGCGCCAGCAGCCTGGCCCGGGACTACCAAGAGACCCAGTACTTC
J gene: TRBJ1-2; D gene: TRBD1; V gene: TRBV7-3; clone size: -; CDR3 protein: CASSPGQPINYGYTF; CDR3 DNA: TGTGCCAGCAGCCCGGGACAGCCTATTAACTATGGCTACACCTTC
J gene: TRBJ1-1; D gene: TRBD1; V gene: TRBV7-9; clone size: -; CDR3 protein: CASSLVWSGRGQGTEAFF; CDR3 DNA: TGTGCCAGCAGCTTAGTATGGTCTGGCAGGGGGCAGGGGACTGAAGCTTTCTTT